The T cell receptor beta chain under discussion was sequenced for a study of a mutant IDH1 vaccine in newly diagnosed glioma. Study-level information: Earlier care involved radiotherapy, temozolomide, or both, and the majority received both.

TCRdb's copy holds only in-frame clones and misses some; the assay was immunoSEQ multiplex PCR. The table has about 50,000 clones, just over 85% seen once. Sample time point: baseline, week 1 (first vaccination visit). Treatment given: pre-vaccination baseline after standard-of-care therapy. The CDR3 spans 16 residues. Germline CDR1 is KGHSH and CDR2 is LQKENI. Unmatched junction bases numbered 5, after V lost 3 bases and J lost 4 bases. Sample: PBMCs, taken from a glioma patient treated with radiotherapy, temozolomide or both. The chain couples TRBV18 to TRBJ2-5, with 13 bases fitting TRBD2. The receptor was isolated from a man between 40 and 49 years old with glioma. CDR3 residues: CASSPSWTSGRETQYF. CDR3 nucleotides: TGTGCCAGCTCACCCTCTTGGACTAGCGGGAGAGAGACCCAGTACTTC.